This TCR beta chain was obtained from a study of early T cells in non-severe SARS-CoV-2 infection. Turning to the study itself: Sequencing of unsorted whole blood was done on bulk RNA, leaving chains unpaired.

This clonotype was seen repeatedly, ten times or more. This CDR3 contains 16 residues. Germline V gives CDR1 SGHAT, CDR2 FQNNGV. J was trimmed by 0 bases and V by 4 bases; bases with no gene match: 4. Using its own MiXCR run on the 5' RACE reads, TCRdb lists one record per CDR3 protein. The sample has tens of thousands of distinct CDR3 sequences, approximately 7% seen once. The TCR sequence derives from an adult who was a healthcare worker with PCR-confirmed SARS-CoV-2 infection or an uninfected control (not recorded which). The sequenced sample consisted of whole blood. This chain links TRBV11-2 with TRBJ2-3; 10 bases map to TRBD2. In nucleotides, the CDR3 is TGTGCCAGCAGCTCCGGGACTAGCGTGAGCACAGATACGCAGTATTTT. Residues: CASSSGTSVSTDTQYF.